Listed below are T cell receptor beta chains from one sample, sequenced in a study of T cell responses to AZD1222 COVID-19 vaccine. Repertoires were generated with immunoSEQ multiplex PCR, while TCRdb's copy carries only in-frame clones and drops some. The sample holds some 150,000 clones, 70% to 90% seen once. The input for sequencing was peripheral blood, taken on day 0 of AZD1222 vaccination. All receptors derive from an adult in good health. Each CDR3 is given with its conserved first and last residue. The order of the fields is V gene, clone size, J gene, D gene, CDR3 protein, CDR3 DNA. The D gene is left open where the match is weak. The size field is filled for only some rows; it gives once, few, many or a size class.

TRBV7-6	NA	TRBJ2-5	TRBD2	CASSPPSGSETQYF	TGTGCCAGCAGCCCGCCTAGCGGGAGTGAGACCCAGTACTTC
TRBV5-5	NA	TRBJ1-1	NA	CASSLAWGSTEAFF	TGTGCCAGCAGCTTGGCGTGGGGGAGCACTGAAGCTTTCTTT
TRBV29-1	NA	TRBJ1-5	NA	CSQSRRADGKQPQHF	TGCAGCCAAAGCCGAAGGGCCGACGGTAAGCAGCCCCAGCATTTT
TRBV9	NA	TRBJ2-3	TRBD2	CASSKDRERETDTQYF	TGTGCCAGCAGCAAAGACCGAGAGCGGGAGACAGATACGCAGTATTTT
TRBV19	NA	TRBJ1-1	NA	CASSTLGLGKNTEAFF	TGTGCCAGTAGTACGTTAGGGCTGGGAAAGAACACTGAAGCTTTCTTT
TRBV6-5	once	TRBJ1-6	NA	CASTLDRLNSPLHF	TGTGCCAGCACCCTAGACAGGCTAAATTCACCCCTCCACTTT
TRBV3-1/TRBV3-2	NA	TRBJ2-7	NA	CASSQGAASGPYEQYF	TGTGCCAGCAGCCAAGGTGCGGCGAGCGGGCCCTACGAGCAGTACTTC
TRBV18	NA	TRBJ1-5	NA	CASSPRSGGMDF	TGTGCCAGCTCACCACGTTCGGGGGGTATGGATTTT
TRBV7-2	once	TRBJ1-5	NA	CASSLDVSSNQPQHF	TGTGCCAGCAGCTTAGATGTTTCCTCTAATCAGCCCCAGCATTTT
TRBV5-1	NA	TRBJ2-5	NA	CASSLAWQPQETQYF	TGCGCCAGCAGCTTGGCCTGGCAACCCCAAGAGACCCAGTACTTC
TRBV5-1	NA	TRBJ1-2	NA	CASSLETGNYGYTF	TGCGCCAGCAGCTTGGAAACAGGGAACTATGGCTACACCTTC
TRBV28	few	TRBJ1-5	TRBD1	CASAGTGAYQPQHF	TGTGCCAGCGCAGGGACAGGTGCTTACCAGCCCCAGCATTTT
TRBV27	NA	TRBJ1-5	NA	CASSLYSDYSNQPQHF	TGTGCCAGCAGTTTATACTCAGACTATAGCAATCAGCCCCAGCATTTT
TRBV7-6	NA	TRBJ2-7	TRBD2	CASSVSGRSYEQYF	TGTGCCAGCAGCGTTAGCGGGAGATCCTACGAGCAGTACTTC
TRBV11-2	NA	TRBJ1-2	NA	CASSLTDYRSSF	TGTGCCAGCAGTTTAACCGATTACAGGTCTTCCTTC
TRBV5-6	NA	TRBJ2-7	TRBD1	CASSTGTGTGREQYF	TGTGCCAGCAGCACCGGGACAGGGACGGGTCGCGAGCAGTACTTC
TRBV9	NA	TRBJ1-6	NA	CASSVEGQGSYNSPLHF	TGTGCCAGCAGCGTAGAGGGGCAGGGCTCCTATAATTCACCCCTCCACTTT
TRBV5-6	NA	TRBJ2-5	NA	CASSLWQLQETQYF	TGTGCCAGCAGCTTGTGGCAGCTCCAAGAGACCCAGTACTTC
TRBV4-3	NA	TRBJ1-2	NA	CASSQEGSGGNYGYTF	TGCGCCAGCAGCCAAGAAGGTAGTGGGGGAAACTATGGCTACACCTTC
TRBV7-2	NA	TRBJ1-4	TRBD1	CASSFNPYRGGKGKLFF	TGTGCCAGCAGCTTCAATCCTTACAGGGGAGGAAAAGGAAAACTGTTTTTT
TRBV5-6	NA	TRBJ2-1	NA	CASSLRWGRGTLYNEQFF	TGTGCCAGCAGCTTGAGATGGGGAAGGGGCACTTTATACAATGAGCAGTTCTTC
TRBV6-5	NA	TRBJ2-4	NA	CASSYSSQGAKNIQYF	TGTGCCAGCAGTTACTCGAGCCAGGGTGCCAAAAACATTCAGTACTTC
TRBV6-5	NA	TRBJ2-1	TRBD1	CASKPQGANEQFF	TGTGCCAGCAAGCCCCAGGGGGCCAATGAGCAGTTCTTC
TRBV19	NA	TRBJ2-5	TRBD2	CASRTQGLAVGETQYF	TGTGCCAGTAGAACACAGGGACTAGCGGTTGGAGAGACCCAGTACTTC
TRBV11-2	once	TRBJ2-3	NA	CASIFQGTDTQYF	TGTGCCAGCATATTCCAGGGTACAGATACGCAGTATTTT
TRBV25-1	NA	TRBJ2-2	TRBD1	CASSDRGNGRGTGGELFF	TGTGCCAGCAGTGATAGAGGAAACGGCAGGGGGACGGGCGGGGAGCTGTTTTTT
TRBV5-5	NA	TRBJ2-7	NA	CASSSDPGRVISYEQYF	TGTGCCAGCAGCTCAGACCCGGGACGGGTAATCTCCTACGAGCAGTACTTC
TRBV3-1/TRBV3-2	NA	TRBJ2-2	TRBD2	CASSQNLAAGELFF	TGTGCCAGCAGCCAGAATCTAGCGGCCGGGGAGCTGTTTTTT
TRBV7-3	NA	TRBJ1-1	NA	CASSTGSGAEAFF	TGTGCCAGCAGCACGGGGTCCGGGGCTGAAGCTTTCTTT
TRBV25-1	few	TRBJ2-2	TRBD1	CASSGQGASGELFF	TGTGCCAGCAGTGGACAGGGGGCATCCGGGGAGCTGTTTTTT
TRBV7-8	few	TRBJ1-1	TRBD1	CASSQVDRGTDEAFF	TGTGCCAGCAGCCAGGTGGACAGGGGGACCGATGAAGCTTTCTTT
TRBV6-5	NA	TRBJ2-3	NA	CASRNGFAGTDTQYF	TGTGCCAGCAGAAACGGGTTCGCAGGGACAGATACGCAGTATTTT
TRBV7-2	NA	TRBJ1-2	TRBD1	CASSYPGQEDGYTF	TGTGCCAGCAGCTACCCGGGACAGGAGGATGGCTACACCTTC
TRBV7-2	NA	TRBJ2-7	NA	CASSLDRGTGGEQYF	TGTGCCAGCAGCTTAGATCGCGGGACGGGTGGAGAGCAGTACTTC
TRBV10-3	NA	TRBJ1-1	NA	CAISETLNTEAFF	TGTGCCATCAGTGAGACCCTGAACACTGAAGCTTTCTTT
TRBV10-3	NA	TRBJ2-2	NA	CAIRSTGNTGELFF	TGTGCCATCAGGTCGACAGGGAACACCGGGGAGCTGTTTTTT
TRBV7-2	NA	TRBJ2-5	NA	CASSVGTVQETQYF	TGTGCCAGCAGCGTTGGGACGGTCCAAGAGACCCAGTACTTC
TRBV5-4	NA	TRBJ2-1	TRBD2	CASSRARTSGEQFF	TGTGCCAGCAGCCGGGCCCGGACTAGCGGTGAGCAGTTCTTC
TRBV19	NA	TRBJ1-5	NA	CASSIRAQPQHF	TGTGCCAGTAGTATCAGGGCCCAGCCCCAGCATTTT
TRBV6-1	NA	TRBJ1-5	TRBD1	CASSVAGRGLGQPQHF	TGTGCCAGCAGTGTAGCCGGCAGGGGGCTCGGTCAGCCCCAGCATTTT
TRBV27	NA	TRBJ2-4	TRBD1	CASSTPQGARNIQYF	TGTGCCAGCAGTACCCCTCAGGGGGCTAGAAACATTCAGTACTTC
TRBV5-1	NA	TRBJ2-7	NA	CASSLGMRSEQYF	TGCGCCAGCAGCTTGGGTATGCGGAGCGAGCAGTACTTC
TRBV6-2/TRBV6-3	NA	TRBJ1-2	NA	CASSGHRYGYTF	TGTGCCAGCAGCGGACATCGCTATGGCTACACCTTC
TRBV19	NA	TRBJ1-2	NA	CASSSPTEGDYGYTF	TGTGCCAGTAGTAGCCCGACAGAGGGCGACTATGGCTACACCTTC
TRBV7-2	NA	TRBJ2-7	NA	CASSRDPAYEQYF	TGTGCCAGCAGCAGGGATCCCGCCTACGAGCAGTACTTC
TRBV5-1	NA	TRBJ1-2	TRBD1	CASSPRTGAGYTF	TGCGCCAGCAGCCCAAGGACAGGGGCCGGCTACACCTTC
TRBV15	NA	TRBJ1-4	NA	CATSDRDSRNEKLFF	TGTGCCACCAGCGATCGAGACAGTAGAAATGAAAAACTGTTTTTT